Presented here are 30 T cell receptor beta chains from one specimen sequenced in a study of STAT5B mutations in CD4+ large granular lymphocyte leukemia. The data were produced by immunoSEQ multiplex PCR, yet TCRdb's version contains in-frame clones alone and is incomplete. Seen here are about 26,000 clones, 65% to 85% observed once, and the top ten hold around 0.99%. The specimen sequenced was CD4+ T cells from blood buffy coats. The source is a human donor in good health.

The chain links TRBV6-6 to TRBJ2-5; D ambiguous. The CDR3 is 13 amino acids. V was trimmed by 5 bases and J by 4 bases, leaving 11 bases between them. CDR1 is MNHNY and CDR2 is SVGAGI in the germline V gene (reference sequence). The chain's CDR3 is CASSHRRLETQYF. DNA for the CDR3: TGTGCCAGCAGTCACCGAAGATTAGAGACCCAGTACTTC.

This clone was picked up a small number of times. The chain links TRBV14 to TRBJ1-2, with D possibly being TRBD1 (5 bases). Trimming removed 1 base at V and 4 bases at J, with 10 bases between. Germline CDR1 and CDR2: SGHDN and FVKESK. This CDR3 contains 14 residues. CDR3 bases: TGTGCCAGCAGCCAAGCCGCGGGGCTCTATGGCTACACCTTC. This encodes CASSQAAGLYGYTF.

The rearrangement uses TRBV9 and TRBJ1-4, with TRBD1 as a possible D gene (5 bases). Germline CDR1 and CDR2: SGDLS and YYNGEE. V gave up 4 bases and J gave up 8 bases, with 24 bases separating them. The CDR3 loop spans 17 amino acids. CDR3 nucleotides: TGTGCCAGCAGCCGAGAAGATGGGGCGGGGGGAGGAGAAAAACTGTTTTTT. Residues: CASSREDGAGGGEKLFF.

This chain links TRBV27 with TRBJ2-4; 7 positions match TRBD1. Germline V lookup: CDR1 MNHEY, CDR2 SMNVEV (reference sequence). Losses at the gene ends were 4 bases for V and 7 bases for J; bases not matched to a gene: 10. This CDR3 spans 15 amino acids. DNA for the CDR3: TGTGCCAGCAGTTCCTGGGACAGATTTGAGAACATTCAGTACTTC. Translation: CASSSWDRFENIQYF.

V usage is TRBV6-6 and J usage is TRBJ1-1; D uncertain. In germline, CDR1 is MNHNY, CDR2 SVGAGI (reference sequence). The CDR3 loop spans 14 amino acids. Trimming stripped 6 bases from V and 1 base from J, with 12 bases between. CDR3 bases: TGTGCCAGCAGGAGCCAGACGGAGAACACTGAAGCTTTCTTT. Amino acids: CASRSQTENTEAFF.

The rearrangement links TRBV6-6 to TRBJ1-5; the match to TRBD1 covers 8 bases. CDR3 length: 14 residues. CDR1 and CDR2 (germline): MNHNY, SVGAGI (reference sequence). The V segment lost 6 bases and the J segment 7 bases; nucleotides outside the gene matches: 8. CDR3: CASSALDRAQPQHF. The CDR3 DNA sequence: TGTGCCAGCAGCGCCCTGGACAGGGCCCAGCCCCAGCATTTT.

The J gene is TRBJ2-3, the V gene TRBV7-2, with D maybe TRBD2 (6 bases). From germline, CDR1 is SGHTA and CDR2 FQGNSA. V gave up 1 base and J gave up 0 bases, with 8 bases separating them. The CDR3 has 15 amino acids. The CDR3 bases are TGTGCCAGCAGCTTAGGCGGGGCTAGCACAGATACGCAGTATTTT. It specifies CASSLGGASTDTQYF. The full variable domain, rest sourced from reference TRBV7-2 and TRBJ2-3, is GAGVSQSPSNKVTEKGKDVELRCDPISGHTALYWYRQSLGQGLEFLIYFQGNSAPDKSGLPSDRFSAERTGGSVSTLTIQRTQQEDSAVYLCASSLGGASTDTQYFGPGTRLTVL.

The gene calls are TRBV7-9 and TRBJ2-1; 12 bases line up with TRBD2. Germline V gene sequence: CDR1 SEHNR, CDR2 FQNEAQ (reference sequence). V lost 3 bases to trimming and J lost 10 bases; unmatched junction nucleotides: 7. The CDR3 runs to 15 residues. The chain's CDR3 is CASSFGLAGIGEQFF. CDR3 DNA sequence: TGTGCCAGCAGCTTCGGACTAGCGGGAATAGGGGAGCAGTTCTTC.

The chain couples TRBV10-3 to TRBJ1-2, with a possible D match to TRBD1 (5 bases). Trimming cost V 11 bases and J 3 bases, with 13 bases left between them. The CDR3 is 12 residues long. CDR1 ENHRY and CDR2 SYGVKD come from the germline V gene. The CDR3: CAASGGDYGYTF. CDR3 DNA: TGTGCCGCCTCGGGAGGGGACTATGGCTACACCTTC.

The chain combines TRBV7-2 with TRBJ2-3, with D possibly matching TRBD2 (6 bases). The CDR3 runs 15 residues. Trimming pared 3 bases from V and 2 bases from J, leaving 12 bases between. The germline V gene has CDR1 SGHTA and CDR2 FQGNSA. CDR3 sequence reads: CASSFAGTPTDTQYF. CDR3 DNA: TGTGCCAGCAGCTTCGCTGGGACTCCCACAGATACGCAGTATTTT.

The chain combines TRBV5-8 with TRBJ2-5; 11 bases are shared with TRBD1. The CDR3 consists of 14 residues. CDR1 is SGHTS, CDR2 YDEGEE, per germline. The V segment lost 1 base and the J segment 7 bases; nucleotides outside the gene matches: 3. CDR3 region: CASSLLGTGGTQYF. The CDR3 DNA follows: TGTGCCAGCAGCTTGCTCGGGACAGGGGGGACCCAGTACTTC.

The chain is built from TRBV6-7 and TRBJ2-1; perhaps TRBD2 as D (5 bases). TRBV6-7 is annotated as an ORF whose role is uncertain. Trimming removed 2 bases from V and 6 bases from J, with 17 bases in between. The CDR3 has 16 amino acids. The CDR3 loop is CASSYKRTYGANEQFF. CDR3 nucleotides: TGTGCCAGCAGTTACAAGCGGACCTACGGCGCCAATGAGCAGTTCTTC.

This sequence joins TRBV1 and TRBJ2-7; the table calls TRBD1, which could not be checked here. TRBV1 is a pseudogene. There are 16 residues in the CDR3. The CDR3 sequence is CTSSQEHRGLPYEQYV. For the CDR3, the DNA is TGCACCAGCAGCCAAGAACACAGGGGGCTCCCCTACGAGCAGTACGTC.

This sequence joins TRBV29-1 and TRBJ2-1; 8 nucleotides line up with TRBD2. There are 14 residues in the CDR3. V shed 4 bases, J shed 9 bases, and the junction held 11 bases outside the gene matches. Looked up from germline, CDR1 is SQVTM and CDR2 is ANQGSEA. CDR3 sequence reads: CSVVRLAGSREQFF. The CDR3 region has the DNA TGCAGCGTTGTAAGGCTAGCGGGTTCGCGTGAGCAGTTCTTC.

The chain couples TRBV14 to TRBJ1-1; 7 bases agree with TRBD1. CDR1 is SGHDN, CDR2 FVKESK, per germline. J gave up 4 bases and V 2 bases, and 10 bases lay outside the gene matches. The CDR3 runs 16 residues. The CDR3 spells CASSQPTGTASTEAFF. CDR3 DNA: TGTGCCAGCAGCCAACCTACCGGGACAGCAAGCACTGAAGCTTTCTTT.

The V gene is TRBV30, the J gene TRBJ1-6; D ambiguous. Looked up from germline, CDR1 is GTSNPN and CDR2 is SVGIG (reference sequence). The CDR3 covers 13 residues. Trimming cost V 0 bases and J 9 bases, with 9 bases left between them. The DNA for the CDR3 is TGTGCCTGGAGTGTAACCGCCAGTTCACCCCTCCACTTT. As protein: CAWSVTASSPLHF.

The chain recombines TRBV18 with TRBJ1-4; 8 bases are a match to TRBD1. The V gene's germline CDR1 is KGHSH and CDR2 LQKENI. The CDR3 runs 18 residues. V gave up 3 bases and J gave up 4 bases; unmatched junction bases: 13. In nucleotides, the CDR3 is TGTGCCAGCTCACCTAGAATGGAAATAGGACAGGGTAATGAAAAACTGTTTTTT. Residues: CASSPRMEIGQGNEKLFF.

The chain uses TRBV19 and TRBJ2-5, with 9 bases that match TRBD2. Per the germline V gene, CDR1 is LNHDA and CDR2 is SQIVND (reference sequence). J lost 5 bases, V lost 3 bases, and 7 bases had no gene match. The CDR3 is 15 residues long. CDR3 nucleotides: TGTGCCAGTAGTATCGGCGGGGGGGCATGGGAGACCCAGTACTTC. Translated, it gives CASSIGGGAWETQYF.

The chain carries TRBV12-5 and TRBJ1-1; 7 bases match TRBD1. Germline-derived CDR1 and CDR2 are LGHNT and FRNRAP. V gave up 6 bases and J gave up 2 bases; unmatched junction bases: 3. The CDR3 contains 13 residues. CDR3 coding DNA: TGTGCTAGTGGCGGACAGGCCAACACTGAAGCTTTCTTT. Encoded protein: CASGGQANTEAFF.

The chain combines TRBV10-3 with TRBJ2-7; 7 nucleotides match TRBD1. Trimming took 4 bases from V and 7 from J; bases not matched to a gene: 7. This CDR3 has 13 residues. Germline-derived CDR1 and CDR2 are ENHRY and SYGVKD. CDR3 protein: CAISAGTAWEQYF. The CDR3 DNA reads TGTGCCATCAGTGCGGGGACAGCCTGGGAGCAGTACTTC.

The CDR3 region is CSVERQMNTEAFF. In DNA form, the CDR3 reads TGCAGCGTGGAAAGACAGATGAACACTGAAGCTTTCTTT. The chain uses TRBV29-1 and TRBJ1-1; D might be TRBD1 (5 bases). The CDR3 loop spans 13 amino acids. The germline V gene has CDR1 SQVTM and CDR2 ANQGSEA. V lost 6 bases to trimming and J lost 0 bases, with 11 bases between them.

As DNA, the CDR3 is TGTGCCAGCAGTCTCCATGGACAGGCGAACACTGAAGCTTTCTTT. Encoded protein: CASSLHGQANTEAFF. V usage is TRBV6-1 and J usage is TRBJ1-1, with 7 bases lining up with TRBD1. The germline V gene has CDR1 MNHNS and CDR2 SASEGT. CDR3 length: 15 residues. The V and J ends lost 5 bases and 1 base, in that order; junction bases with no gene match: 7.

The V and J genes are TRBV4-2 and TRBJ2-1; D remains ambiguous. The CDR3 loop spans 17 amino acids. Trimming removed 4 bases from V and 0 bases from J, with 16 bases in between. Germline loops: CDR1 LGHNA, CDR2 YNFKEQ. The CDR3 DNA is TGTGCCAGCAGCCCTCGTTTCGGCGGAAGCTCCTACAATGAGCAGTTCTTC. Translated: CASSPRFGGSSYNEQFF.

The rearrangement uses TRBV2 and TRBJ1-4; 8 bases match TRBD1. CDR3 size: 14 residues. Trimming at V came to 2 bases and at J to 8 bases, leaving 4 bases not matched to a gene. Germline CDR1 is SNHLY and CDR2 is FYNNEI. This chain's CDR3 is CASSERTGNEKLFF. CDR3 in DNA: TGTGCCAGCAGTGAAAGGACAGGGAACGAAAAACTGTTTTTT.

The chain has TRBV2 and TRBJ2-7, with 9 bases identical to TRBD2. The CDR3 consists of 16 residues. Germline V gives CDR1 SNHLY, CDR2 FYNNEI. Trimming removed 8 bases from V and 6 bases from J; junction bases left unmatched: 17. The CDR3 protein is CASQKRSREGQSEQYF. Written as DNA, the CDR3 is TGTGCCAGCCAGAAAAGGTCGCGGGAGGGCCAGAGCGAGCAGTACTTC.

This clone was picked up a small number of times. The chain uses TRBV7-9 and TRBJ2-1; D not certain. V was cut by 3 bases and J by 4 bases, with 13 bases left in between. CDR1 is SEHNR and CDR2 is FQNEAQ in the germline V gene (reference sequence). This CDR3 has 15 amino acids. CDR3 nucleotide sequence: TGTGCCAGCAGCTTTACCCTGGACGGATACAATGAGCAGTTCTTC. Translating gives CASSFTLDGYNEQFF.

The chain joins TRBV28 to TRBJ1-2, with a tentative D call TRBD1 (5 bases). The CDR3 is 16 residues long. The germline V gene encodes CDR1 MDHEN and CDR2 SYDVKM. The V end was cut by 1 base, the J end by 4 bases, with 16 bases between. The CDR3 protein is CASSLSGGGEFYGYTF. CDR3 DNA sequence: TGTGCCAGCAGTTTATCGGGCGGGGGGGAATTCTATGGCTACACCTTC.

This clone was observed a handful of times. The V gene is TRBV4-1, the J gene TRBJ1-2; D not resolved. There are 15 residues in the CDR3. Trimming took off 0 bases at V and 2 bases at J, with 10 bases between the two ends. CDR1 is MGHRA and CDR2 is YSYEKL in the germline V gene. The CDR3 DNA reads TGCGCCAGCAGCCAAGAAATTGGGATCAACTATGGCTACACCTTC. Protein: CASSQEIGINYGYTF.

V usage is TRBV28 and J usage is TRBJ2-7, with TRBD2 as a possible D gene (5 bases). The CDR3 runs 14 residues. V was cut by 8 bases and J by 6 bases, with 20 bases left in between. Germline V gene sequence: CDR1 MDHEN, CDR2 SYDVKM. The CDR3 coding sequence is TGTGCCAGCGTCCGGTCGGGATTAGAGGGCGAGCAGTACTTC. This codes for CASVRSGLEGEQYF.

The V and J genes are TRBV6-1 and TRBJ1-2, with unresolved D. The V end lost 8 bases, the J end lost 3 bases, and 10 bases lay between the germline ends. The CDR3 totals 12 residues. CDR1 MNHNS and CDR2 SASEGT come from the germline V gene. The CDR3 DNA reads as TGTGCCAGCGAAAGGGTTGACTATGGCTACACCTTC. It yields the protein CASERVDYGYTF.